These T cell receptor beta chains were read from a single sample in a study of shared T cell receptors in the human thymus. Measured with immunoSEQ multiplex PCR; TCRdb has only the in-frame clones, and not every one. This sample carries hundreds of thousands of clones, approximately 88% of them seen once, and the ten largest clones take about 0.01%. These same records also appear under a second study, on human thymus T cells.

The sequenced sample consisted of thymocytes. These receptors were obtained from a boy in the first two years of life with a congenital heart defect. Both conserved end residues are part of each CDR3. A D gene is named only where the DNA matches it firmly.

d_gene	v_gene	j_gene	CDR3nt	CDR3aa
-	TRBV11-3	TRBJ1-2	TGTGCCAGCAGCCCCCGGGGAGGGTCAAACTATGGCTACACCTTC	CASSPRGGSNYGYTF
TRBD2	TRBV27	TRBJ2-2	TGTGCCAGCAGTTTAGGACTAGCGGTAGGCGGGGAGCTGTTTTTT	CASSLGLAVGGELFF
-	TRBV7-8	TRBJ2-3	TGTGCCAGCAGCTTAGCGATCCGGGATACGCAGTATTTT	CASSLAIRDTQYF
TRBD2	TRBV5-4	TRBJ2-5	TGTGCCAGCGGGCACCGGGGGGACCAGTACTTC	CASGHRGDQYF
-	TRBV4-1	TRBJ1-2	TGCGCCAGCAGCCAAGTTGGAGGAAACTATGGCTACACCTTC	CASSQVGGNYGYTF
-	TRBV20-1	TRBJ2-5	TGCAGTGCGAGGCCCGCAGAGACCCAGTACTTC	CSARPAETQYF
TRBD2	TRBV28	TRBJ2-7	TGTGCCAGCAGTTTAGTCGGGAGCCATTTCAAAGCGGGAGACCCCTACGAGCAGTACTTC	CASSLVGSHFKAGDPYEQYF
TRBD2	TRBV9	TRBJ2-1	TGTGCCAGCAGCCCAGGCCCTAGACTAGCGGGAGGGTATGAGCAGTTCTTC	CASSPGPRLAGGYEQFF
-	TRBV21-1	TRBJ2-7	TGTGCCAGCAGCAAATCGGCGCGGGAGGGTTCCTTCCCTTACGAGCAGTACTTC	CASSKSAREGSFPYEQYF
TRBD1	TRBV27	TRBJ1-2	TGTGCCAGCAGTTTAGGTGACAGGGGCTATGGCTACACCTTC	CASSLGDRGYGYTF
-	TRBV28	TRBJ1-1	TGTGCCAGCAGCCTGGACAAAATGAACACTGAAGCTTTCTTT	CASSLDKMNTEAFF
TRBD2	TRBV10-3	TRBJ2-5	TGTGCCATCAGTGTAAGCGGGAAGCAAGAGACCCAGTACTTC	CAISVSGKQETQYF
TRBD1	TRBV7-4	TRBJ1-1	TGTGCCAGCAGCCTCGTATTACCAGGGGACAGGGGGCTGAGAACTTTCTTT	CASSLVLPGDRGLRTFF
-	TRBV4-3	TRBJ2-7	TGCGCCAGCAGCCAAGAGGAAGCGGACTACTACGAGCAGTACTTC	CASSQEEADYYEQYF
-	TRBV11-1	TRBJ2-3	TGTGCCAGCAGCTTAAGAGGGGACATCACAGATACGCAGTATTTT	CASSLRGDITDTQYF
TRBD1	TRBV9	TRBJ1-2	TGTGCCAGCAGCTTTGGAGGGGGCTTGGGCTACACCTTC	CASSFGGGLGYTF
TRBD1	TRBV7-2	TRBJ2-7	TGTGCCAGCAGCTTAGCGCTGCGCGGGACAGGGCGAGAGGTTATGTTCTACGAGCAGTACTTC	CASSLALRGTGREVMFYEQYF
TRBD2	TRBV19	TRBJ2-7	TGTGCCAGTAGTGGGGGAGCGAGTGGGCTAGCGGGAAGAAGGGACGAGCAGTACTTC	CASSGGASGLAGRRDEQYF
TRBD2	TRBV28	TRBJ2-7	TGTGCCAGCAGTCGGGACTACACCTCCTATGAGCAGTACTTC	CASSRDYTSYEQYF
TRBD2	TRBV19	TRBJ2-1	TGTGCCAGTAGCAATAAGGGCGCTAGCGGGAGTCTTTATGAGCAGTTCTTC	CASSNKGASGSLYEQFF
-	TRBV25-1	TRBJ1-2	TGTGCCAGCAGTGCCCGGTGGAGCAATCAGGGGAACGACTATGGCTACACCTTC	CASSARWSNQGNDYGYTF
-	TRBV5-1	TRBJ2-1	TGCGCCAGCAGCTCTAGCGCCTGGAGGTGGTACAATGAGCAGTTCTTC	CASSSSAWRWYNEQFF
-	TRBV6-1	TRBJ1-1	TGTGCCAGCAGTTCCCTGACAGGACTGAACACTGAAGCTTTCTTT	CASSSLTGLNTEAFF
TRBD1	TRBV19	TRBJ1-2	TGTGCCAGTAGCCCACCGGGACAGGGCTGCGGCTACACCTTC	CASSPPGQGCGYTF
-	TRBV4-3	TRBJ2-7	TGCGCCAGCAGCCAAGATCTAGCGGCGGGGGCGGTCACAGAGCAGTACTTC	CASSQDLAAGAVTEQYF
TRBD2	TRBV11-2	TRBJ2-7	TGTGCCAGCAGCCGCCATAGCGGGAGGTCGGACGAGCAGTACTTC	CASSRHSGRSDEQYF
-	TRBV6-4	TRBJ1-1	TGTGCCAGCAGTGACTTTGATTTTCTGGGGGCTGGGAATGAAGCTTTCTTT	CASSDFDFLGAGNEAFF
TRBD1	TRBV7-3	TRBJ2-7	TGTGCCAGCAGCTTAGAAGGGAAGGGGGCCACCTACGAGCAGTACTTC	CASSLEGKGATYEQYF
-	TRBV4-2	TRBJ1-5	TGTACCAGCAGCCTTGGCAGGGGAGGGCGTCAGCCCCAGCATTTT	CTSSLGRGGRQPQHF
TRBD1	TRBV5-1	TRBJ1-2	TGCGCCAGCAGCTTGGGGGGACAGGGGCCACCTAACTATGGCTACACCTTC	CASSLGGQGPPNYGYTF
TRBD2	TRBV5-1	TRBJ2-7	TGCGCCAGCAGCTTGTCTAGCGGGAGTTTCTACGAGCAGTACTTC	CASSLSSGSFYEQYF
-	TRBV10-3	TRBJ1-2	TGTGCCACCGCGGCCCGCAATAGTGGCTACACCTTC	CATAARNSGYTF
TRBD1	TRBV6-5	TRBJ2-7	TGTGCCAGCAGTTACGGGACAGGGTCGCAGTACTTC	CASSYGTGSQYF